These 30 T cell receptor beta chains were all obtained from the same sample, sequenced in a study of cytomegalovirus exposure and HLA in healthy donors. Primers for the PCR totalled 60 Vbeta and 13 Jbeta. The data were produced by immunoSEQ multiplex PCR, yet TCRdb's version contains in-frame clones alone and is incomplete. The data show 110,000 to 150,000 clones, approximately 77% seen once. The sample taken for sequencing was PBMCs. The receptor set was obtained from a woman in her 50s in good health and CMV-seronegative.

The CDR3 nucleotides are TGTGCCAGTGCCTGGACCGGGACAGACCCCTACGAGCAGTACTTC. It is translated as CASAWTGTDPYEQYF. The chain uses TRBV19 and TRBJ2-7; the match to TRBD1 covers 7 bases. The V gene's germline CDR1 is LNHDA and CDR2 SQIVND (reference sequence). The CDR3 loop spans 15 amino acids. J was trimmed by 2 bases and V by 8 bases; bases with no gene match: 12.

The gene calls are TRBV7-6 and TRBJ2-6; a weak D match, TRBD2 (5 bases). The CDR3 has 17 residues. Germline V gene sequence: CDR1 SGHVS, CDR2 FNYEAQ. Deletions cut 2 bases from V and 4 bases from J, with 15 bases between. The CDR3 DNA reads as TGTGCCAGCAGCTTATCCCAACGGGGTCCCGGGGCCAACGTCCTGACTTTC. Protein product: CASSLSQRGPGANVLTF.

The chain combines TRBV6-6 with TRBJ1-2; 9 bases are shared with TRBD1. CDR1 and CDR2 from the germline V gene are MNHNY and SVGAGI (reference sequence). V dropped 6 bases and J dropped 7; count of bases not matched to a gene: 9. This CDR3 is 14 amino acids long. The CDR3 region has the DNA TGTGCCAGCAGAAGCGGACAGGGGTCGCCTGGCTACACCTTC. This gives the protein CASRSGQGSPGYTF.

J is TRBJ2-3 and V is TRBV29-1, with D possibly TRBD1 on 6 matching bases. From germline, CDR1 is SQVTM and CDR2 ANQGSEA. The CDR3 has 16 amino acids. Trimming left V 5 bases short and J 6 bases short, with 24 bases between. The CDR3 region is CSVQDTGFPQGDTQYF. The CDR3 bases are TGCAGCGTTCAGGACACGGGGTTCCCGCAGGGGGATACGCAGTATTTT.

J is TRBJ1-2 and V is TRBV6-5; D gene ambiguous. Trimming pared 5 bases from V and 8 bases from J, leaving 9 bases between. Per germline, CDR1 MNHEY and CDR2 SVGAGI. This CDR3 contains 11 residues. The CDR3 is CASSPNWGYTF. The CDR3 nucleotides read TGTGCCAGCAGTCCAAACTGGGGCTACACCTTC.

J is TRBJ2-5 and V is TRBV10-2, with 8 bases fitting TRBD2. The germline V gene encodes CDR1 WSHSY and CDR2 SAAADI. The length of the CDR3 is 14 residues. V dropped 5 bases and J dropped 7; count of bases not matched to a gene: 9. The CDR3 spells CASSSGGFVGTQYF. The CDR3 nucleotides read TGCGCCAGCAGTAGCGGGGGATTTGTGGGGACCCAGTACTTC.

Only a few counts were recorded for this clone. The chain's CDR3 is CASSVGRQGSYEQYF. The CDR3 region has the DNA TGTGCCAGCAGCGTAGGTCGGCAGGGCTCCTACGAGCAGTACTTC. The chain has TRBV9 and TRBJ2-7; D may be TRBD1 (5 bases). CDR1 SGDLS and CDR2 YYNGEE come from the germline V gene. V lost 0 bases to trimming and J lost 0 bases, with 10 bases between them. The CDR3 totals 15 residues. Together with reference TRBV9 and TRBJ2-7, the CDR3 gives the full variable domain: DSGVTQTPKHLITATGQRVTLRCSPRSGDLSVYWYQQSLDQGLQFLIQYYNGEERAKGNILERFSAQQFPDLHSELNLSSLELGDSALYFCASSVGRQGSYEQYFGPGTRLTVT.

V and J are TRBV5-8 and TRBJ1-5; weak D call: TRBD1 (6 bases). Germline V gives CDR1 SGHTS, CDR2 YDEGEE. CDR3 length: 16 residues. The germline V and J ends were trimmed by 3 bases and 6 bases, with 19 bases remaining between them. The DNA of the CDR3 is TGTGCCAGCAGCTATACTTTGGGGGCGCCAGGTCAGCCCCAGCATTTT. It codes for CASSYTLGAPGQPQHF.

This clone is categorized as medium-sized. The chain is built from TRBV6-1 and TRBJ1-2, with a weak D call TRBD1 (6 bases). Germline V gene sequence: CDR1 MNHNS, CDR2 SASEGT. This CDR3 is built from 15 residues. Trimming stripped 9 bases from V and 3 bases from J, with 20 bases between. CDR3 region: CASRTMGQGHYGYTF. The CDR3 nucleotides read TGTGCCAGTAGGACAATGGGTCAGGGGCACTATGGCTACACCTTC.

The V and J genes are TRBV6-1 and TRBJ2-3; 11 bases align to TRBD1. Germline CDR1 and CDR2: MNHNS and SASEGT. This CDR3 has 13 residues. V dropped 8 bases and J dropped 6; count of bases not matched to a gene: 4. As DNA, the CDR3 is TGTGCCAGCGCGGACAGGGGGCCGGATACGCAGTATTTT. Translation gives CASADRGPDTQYF.

The chain couples TRBV20-1 to TRBJ2-1, with D perhaps TRBD2 (5 bases). The CDR3 totals 11 residues. CDR1 and CDR2 from the germline V gene are DFQATT and SNEGSKA (reference sequence). Trimming took off 7 bases at V and 12 bases at J, with 16 bases between the two ends. CDR3 sequence: CSVPRGVMQFF. The CDR3 DNA reads TGCAGTGTTCCCCGGGGTGTAATGCAGTTCTTC.

The rearrangement joins TRBV28 to TRBJ1-2, with D tentatively TRBD1 (5 bases). The germline V gene encodes CDR1 MDHEN and CDR2 SYDVKM. The CDR3 extends over 12 amino acids. Trimming took off 5 bases at V and 7 bases at J, with 11 bases between the two ends. The CDR3 sequence: CASSEGRGGYTF. CDR3 nucleotide sequence: TGTGCCAGCAGTGAGGGGCGGGGTGGCTACACCTTC.

This clone was counted a single time. The CDR3: CASSDPGQRLSSGANVLTF. DNA of the CDR3: TGTGCCAGCAGTGATCCGGGACAGCGACTAAGCTCTGGGGCCAACGTCCTGACTTTC. This chain connects TRBV2 to TRBJ2-6; the match to TRBD1 covers 7 bases. CDR1 is SNHLY and CDR2 is FYNNEI in the germline V gene. The CDR3 is 19 residues long. V gave up 3 bases and J gave up 0 bases; unmatched junction bases: 11.

The rearrangement joins TRBV5-1 to TRBJ1-1; TRBD1 might be the D (5 bases). Germline V gives CDR1 SGHRS, CDR2 YFSETQ. V dropped 6 bases and J dropped 3 bases, with 12 bases sitting between them. The length of the CDR3 is 13 residues. The CDR3 is CASKVREDTEAFF. The CDR3 bases are TGCGCCAGCAAGGTCAGGGAGGACACTGAAGCTTTCTTT.

This clone was observed a few times. The chain employs TRBV6-6 and TRBJ1-2; unclear D gene. Germline lookup yields CDR1 MNHNY and CDR2 SVGAGI (reference sequence). The CDR3 length is 10 residues. Trimming removed 8 bases from V and 6 bases from J, with 7 bases in between. CDR3 DNA sequence: TGTGCCAGCCTGTGGCATGGCTACACCTTC. It translates to CASLWHGYTF.

The chain carries TRBV28 and TRBJ2-5, with D possibly matching TRBD1 (5 bases). Germline lookup yields CDR1 MDHEN and CDR2 SYDVKM. CDR3 size: 13 residues. The V gene lost 6 bases and the J gene lost 3 bases, with 11 bases spanning the gap. In nucleotides, the CDR3 is TGTGCCAGCAGCTCGACAGTGAAAGAGACCCAGTACTTC. Translation gives CASSSTVKETQYF.

The chain combines TRBV6-1 with TRBJ1-2; D is undetermined. Germline CDR1 MNHNS, CDR2 SASEGT. The CDR3 is 16 residues long. The V and J ends lost 1 base and 0 bases respectively, with 12 bases between them. The DNA of the CDR3 is TGTGCCAGCAGTGAAGGGTGGTCAGGCGCTAACTATGGCTACACCTTC. Residues: CASSEGWSGANYGYTF.

The rearrangement joins TRBV7-9 to TRBJ1-4, with 8 nucleotides matching TRBD1. The V gene's germline CDR1 is SEHNR and CDR2 FQNEAQ (reference sequence). Unmatched junction bases numbered 13, after V lost 6 bases and J lost 7 bases. This CDR3 is 16 amino acids long. The CDR3 nucleotides read TGTGCCAGCAGTTTCCCCTTTACAGGGGGTGTTGAAAAACTGTTTTTT. Protein: CASSFPFTGGVEKLFF.

The V gene is TRBV7-3, the J gene TRBJ2-1; TRBD2 matches at 8 bases. J lost 1 base, V lost 1 base, and 3 bases had no gene match. Per the germline V gene, CDR1 is SGHTA and CDR2 is FQGTGA. This CDR3 contains 16 residues. The CDR3 nucleotides are TGTGCCAGCAGCTTAAGGCGGGGGGATTCCTACAATGAGCAGTTCTTC. Translated, it gives CASSLRRGDSYNEQFF.

With respect to this clone: One junction end disagrees with the germline gene, perhaps due to a read error. The chain recombines TRBV20-1 with TRBJ1-2, with a possible D match to TRBD1 (5 bases). Looked up from germline, CDR1 is DFQATT and CDR2 is SNEGSKA (reference sequence). This CDR3 comprises 10 residues. CDR3 bases: TGCAGTGCCAGGGACTACGGCTACACCTTC. Translated, it gives CSARDYGYTF.

The chain joins TRBV29-1 to TRBJ1-4; D is unresolved. The CDR3 extends over 14 amino acids. V was trimmed by 7 bases and J by 8 bases, leaving 20 bases between them. Germline CDR1 reads SQVTM; CDR2 reads ANQGSEA. This chain's CDR3 is CSALKIEGQEKLFF. Written as DNA, the CDR3 is TGCAGCGCGCTGAAAATCGAGGGCCAGGAAAAACTGTTTTTT.

V gene TRBV5-4 combines with J gene TRBJ1-1; the D gene is possibly TRBD1 (5 bases). Germline V gene data show CDR1 as SGHNT and CDR2 as YYREEE (reference sequence). This CDR3 has 14 residues. Trimming stripped 3 bases from V and 1 base from J, with 10 bases between. CDR3 region: CASSSDSRNTEAFF. In DNA, the CDR3 is TGTGCCAGCAGCTCCGACAGCCGGAACACTGAAGCTTTCTTT.

CDR3 in DNA: TGTGCCAGCAGCTTAACGGCGGGGACTGGAAACACCATATATTTT. It yields the protein CASSLTAGTGNTIYF. The V gene is TRBV7-6, the J gene TRBJ1-3; no clear D. The germline V and J ends were trimmed by 2 bases and 2 bases, with 10 bases remaining between them. The CDR3 loop spans 15 amino acids. CDR1 and CDR2 (germline): SGHVS, FNYEAQ.

This clone was detected a few times. This chain uses TRBV7-9 with TRBJ1-4; D might be TRBD1 (5 bases). Per germline, CDR1 SEHNR and CDR2 FQNEAQ (reference sequence). This CDR3 contains 13 residues. V was clipped by 6 bases and J by 11 bases, with 16 bases between them. This CDR3 reads CASSPEGDGKLFF. The CDR3 bases are TGTGCCAGCAGTCCCGAAGGGGATGGGAAACTGTTTTTT.

The V call is TRBV6-5, the J call TRBJ1-1; tentatively, D is TRBD1 (5 bases). Germline V lookup: CDR1 MNHEY, CDR2 SVGAGI. V dropped 0 bases and J dropped 1 base, with 9 bases sitting between them. This CDR3 spans 15 amino acids. The CDR3: CASSYSWTPNTEAFF. CDR3 nucleotides: TGTGCCAGCAGTTACTCCTGGACACCGAACACTGAAGCTTTCTTT.

This chain connects TRBV5-1 to TRBJ1-1; 7 positions agree with TRBD1. Trimming removed 2 bases from V and 0 bases from J; junction bases left unmatched: 4. The CDR3 spans 15 residues. The germline V gene encodes CDR1 SGHRS and CDR2 YFSETQ. Here the CDR3 DNA reads TGCGCCAGCAGCTTCCAACAGGGGATGAACACTGAAGCTTTCTTT. Residues: CASSFQQGMNTEAFF.

This sequence joins TRBV6-1 and TRBJ2-3, with 9 bases that match TRBD2. The CDR3 runs 15 residues. Trimming cost V 2 bases and J 6 bases; bases outside gene matches: 6. Germline lookup yields CDR1 MNHNS and CDR2 SASEGT. Here the CDR3 reads CASSEMAGGSDTQYF. The CDR3 DNA sequence: TGTGCCAGCAGTGAAATGGCGGGGGGGTCTGATACGCAGTATTTT.

This clone was recorded once. J is TRBJ2-2 and V is TRBV6-4, with 9 bases that match TRBD1. Germline CDR1 is MRHNA and CDR2 is SNTAGT. Germline trimming cut 4 bases from V and 6 bases from J; bases unmatched to any gene: 3. This CDR3 is 14 amino acids long. The CDR3 protein is CASSVRQGAGELFF. CDR3 bases: TGTGCCAGCAGTGTGAGACAGGGGGCCGGGGAGCTGTTTTTT.

This clone appeared a single time. The rearrangement links TRBV20-1 to TRBJ2-7; D is ambiguous. Looked up from germline, CDR1 is DFQATT and CDR2 is SNEGSKA (reference sequence). The CDR3 has 11 residues. V lost 1 base and J lost 4, with 5 bases in between. Written as DNA, the CDR3 is TGCAGTGCTAGAGGGCAATACGAGCAGTACTTC. Amino acids: CSARGQYEQYF.

V is TRBV9 and J is TRBJ2-2; D is possibly TRBD1 (6 bases). Trimming took 0 bases from V and 1 from J, leaving 7 bases between them. The germline V gene encodes CDR1 SGDLS and CDR2 YYNGEE. The CDR3 is 15 residues long. In DNA, the CDR3 is TGTGCCAGCAGCGTAGGGGACAAGAACACCGGGGAGCTGTTTTTT. This translates into CASSVGDKNTGELFF.